This T cell receptor beta chain was sequenced in a study of radiotherapy plus CTLA-4 blockade in lung cancer. Study-wide background: There were objective responses in roughly 17% of patients, and approximately 30% had disease control. Study observations and caveats: Expansion of tumor-derived TCR clones was observed in blood after radiotherapy plus ipilimumab.

The data were produced by immunoSEQ multiplex PCR, yet TCRdb's version contains in-frame clones alone and is incomplete. This sample has over 85,000 clones, with approximately 75% found just once. The CDR3 covers 13 residues. Trimming removed 0 bases from V and 5 bases from J; junction bases left unmatched: 0. Looked up from germline, CDR1 is SGDLS and CDR2 is YYNGEE. Comment on this clone: No antigen is known for it.

The origin of this receptor is a human donor with non-small cell lung cancer who had a partial response to radiotherapy plus ipilimumab. Some clones in this sample may be carry-over from other donors' samples. Sequenced here: peripheral blood, sampled from a patient treated with radiotherapy plus ipilimumab. This chain connects TRBV9 to TRBJ1-2; 8 bases map to TRBD1. CDR3: CASSVDRGYGYTF. The CDR3 nucleotides are TGTGCCAGCAGCGTAGACAGGGGGTATGGCTACACCTTC. Based on the CDR3 plus reference TRBV9 and TRBJ1-2, the full variable domain is DSGVTQTPKHLITATGQRVTLRCSPRSGDLSVYWYQQSLDQGLQFLIQYYNGEERAKGNILERFSAQQFPDLHSELNLSSLELGDSALYFCASSVDRGYGYTFGSGTRLTVV.